The source of this TCR beta chain is a study of tissue T cells after allogeneic stem cell transplantation. About this clone itself: Its antigen is undetermined.

Study-level results: Sampling depth was limited, and the cohort was small and clinically varied. Motif-based clustering found tissue-specific repertoire signatures shared across patients, though few clones were shared.

Sequencing used immunoSEQ multiplex PCR; TCRdb keeps in-frame clones, though not all of them. The data show 42,000 or so clones, roughly 92% seen once. Trimming left V 8 bases short and J 2 bases short, with 19 bases between. From germline, CDR1 is LGHDT and CDR2 YNNKEL (reference sequence). This CDR3 has 16 amino acids. This specimen consisted of blood, obtained before transplantation. The chain joins TRBV3-1 (or the pseudogene TRBV3-2) to TRBJ2-1, with D perhaps TRBD1 or TRBD2 (5 bases each). This sequence originates from a woman aged 35-75 years who later had graft-versus-host disease after an allogeneic stem cell transplant. DNA for the CDR3: TGTGCCAGCGGACTTCCGGGACGTACAGCCTACAATGAGCAGTTCTTC. Protein product: CASGLPGRTAYNEQFF.